This entry lists 16 T cell receptor beta chains sequenced from one sample in a study of shared clonotypes between healthy human individuals. Measured with immunoSEQ multiplex PCR; TCRdb has only the in-frame clones, and not every one. The data contain 330,000 or so clones, around 74% of them singletons. Sequenced input: memory CD4+ T cells sorted from blood. Subset: CD45RA-negative fraction. The receptors derive from a man between 25 and 39 years old in good health.

The rearrangement uses TRBV27 and TRBJ2-5; possible D gene TRBD1, 6 bases. Germline CDR1 is MNHEY and CDR2 is SMNVEV (reference sequence). The CDR3 contains 15 residues. The V and J ends lost 4 bases and 2 bases respectively, with 14 bases between them. This CDR3 reads CASSSQGTVQETQYF. The CDR3 bases are TGTGCCAGCAGTTCACAGGGAACCGTTCAAGAGACCCAGTACTTC.

The DNA for the CDR3 is TGTGCCAGCAGTTTCGAGCGTCGGTACAGCGGGGTGCATGAGCAGTTCTTC. Its translation is CASSFERRYSGVHEQFF. This chain joins TRBV27 and TRBJ2-1; TRBD2 matches 7 bases. V lost 3 bases and J lost 8; bases outside the gene matches: 16. The CDR3 loop spans 17 amino acids. Per the germline V gene, CDR1 is MNHEY and CDR2 is SMNVEV (reference sequence).

The chain is built from TRBV4-1 and TRBJ1-2; D gene ambiguous. The CDR3 spans 15 residues. Germline CDR1 is MGHRA and CDR2 is YSYEKL. The ends were cut back, 3 bases at V and 3 bases at J, with 14 bases in the middle. The CDR3 nucleotides read TGCGCCAGCAGCCATCTATCGCGGACGGACTATGGCTACACCTTC. It specifies CASSHLSRTDYGYTF.

The chain recombines TRBV28 with TRBJ1-2; a weak D match, TRBD1 (6 bases). CDR1 and CDR2 (germline): MDHEN, SYDVKM. This CDR3 has 15 residues. V lost 2 bases and J 7 bases, leaving 17 bases between the germline ends. DNA for the CDR3: TGTGCCAGCAGTTTAGGTTTTTCGGGGGCGGGTGGCTACACCTTC. It yields the protein CASSLGFSGAGGYTF.

As concerns this clone: Other DNA sequences from this sample encode an identical CDR3 as well. This chain connects TRBV10-3 to TRBJ2-7, with 7 bases identical to TRBD1. With V trimmed by 0 bases and J by 2 bases, 1 base remained unmatched. The CDR3 contains 14 residues. From germline, CDR1 is ENHRY and CDR2 SYGVKD. CDR3 region: CAISESGTAYEQYF. The CDR3 region has the DNA TGTGCCATCAGTGAGTCTGGGACAGCCTACGAGCAGTACTTC.

This clone appeared once. The chain employs TRBV5-4 and TRBJ1-1, with 7 bases matching TRBD1. The length of the CDR3 is 15 residues. Trimming cost V 4 bases and J 5 bases; bases outside gene matches: 11. Germline assignment: CDR1 SGHNT and CDR2 YYREEE (reference sequence). DNA of the CDR3: TGTGCCAGCAGCCTCAACAGGGGTGCTAATACTGAAGCTTTCTTT. This translates into CASSLNRGANTEAFF.

V and J are TRBV6-5 and TRBJ2-1; perhaps TRBD2 as D (5 bases). The germline V and J ends were trimmed by 6 bases and 7 bases, with 13 bases remaining between them. The CDR3 has 13 residues. Germline assignment: CDR1 MNHEY and CDR2 SVGAGI. This CDR3 reads CASRTLTGNEQFF. The DNA for the CDR3 is TGTGCCAGCAGGACGCTCACGGGAAATGAGCAGTTCTTC.

This chain joins TRBV19 and TRBJ1-1, with a weak D call TRBD1 (5 bases). CDR1 is LNHDA, CDR2 SQIVND, per germline (reference sequence). The CDR3 runs 17 residues. V lost 4 bases, J lost 4 bases, and 22 bases lay in between. CDR3 sequence reads: CASSTPWGQGGVTEAFF. CDR3 nucleotides: TGTGCCAGTAGTACGCCGTGGGGCCAGGGAGGGGTCACTGAAGCTTTCTTT. Filled out from reference TRBV19 and TRBJ1-1, the complete variable domain reads DGGITQSPKYLFRKEGQNVTLSCEQNLNHDAMYWYRQDPGQGLRLIYYSQIVNDFQKGDIAEGYSVSREKKESFPLTVTSAQKNPTAFYLCASSTPWGQGGVTEAFFGQGTRLTVV.

The chain recombines TRBV6-5 with TRBJ1-1; D gene uncertain. Trimming took 5 bases from V and 11 from J, leaving 12 bases between them. Germline CDR1 and CDR2: MNHEY and SVGAGI. The CDR3 sequence is 11 residues long. CDR3 nucleotides: TGTGCCAGCAGTGAAAGGACCGGGGCTTTCTTT. It codes for CASSERTGAFF.

This chain links TRBV30 with TRBJ2-3, with 11 bases fitting TRBD1. The CDR3 extends over 15 amino acids. V shed 4 bases and J 3 bases; nucleotides not matched to a gene: 6. In germline, CDR1 is GTSNPN, CDR2 SVGIG (reference sequence). In DNA, the CDR3 is TGTGCCTGGACGACTGGACAGGGGGCTACAGATACGCAGTATTTT. Its protein is CAWTTGQGATDTQYF.

The chain employs TRBV5-4 and TRBJ2-7; a weak D match, TRBD2 (6 bases). The V and J ends lost 0 bases and 1 base respectively, with 11 bases between them. The CDR3 loop spans 15 amino acids. In germline, CDR1 is SGHNT, CDR2 YYREEE (reference sequence). CDR3 residues: CASSLAGDLSYEQYF. The CDR3 region has the DNA TGTGCCAGCAGCTTGGCCGGGGACTTGTCCTACGAGCAGTACTTC.

This chain uses TRBV10-2 with TRBJ1-4, with D unresolved. CDR3 length: 14 residues. Germline assignment: CDR1 WSHSY and CDR2 SAAADI. The V end lost 2 bases, the J end lost 5 bases, and 9 bases lay between the germline ends. The CDR3 loop is CASSEGRKNEKLFF. The CDR3 DNA reads as TGCGCCAGCAGTGAGGGGCGGAAAAATGAAAAACTGTTTTTT.

The chain joins TRBV7-8 to TRBJ2-3; 7 bases are shared with TRBD2. CDR3 length: 16 amino acids. The germline V gene encodes CDR1 SGHVS and CDR2 FQNEAQ. Trimming at V came to 1 base and at J to 4 bases, leaving 8 bases not matched to a gene. The CDR3 region is CASSLGGGVYSDTQYF. The DNA of the CDR3 is TGTGCCAGCAGCTTAGGTGGGGGGGTTTATTCAGATACGCAGTATTTT. Using reference TRBV7-8 and TRBJ2-3 for the parts outside the CDR3, the full variable domain is GAGVSQSPRYKVAKRGQDVALRCDPISGHVSLFWYQQALGQGPEFLTYFQNEAQLDKSGLPSDRFFAERPEGSVSTLKIQRTQQEDSAVYLCASSLGGGVYSDTQYFGPGTRLTVL.

The V gene is TRBV10-2, the J gene TRBJ2-1, with D possibly TRBD1 on 6 matching bases. The CDR3 runs to 16 residues. Trimming removed 3 bases at V and 0 bases at J, with 12 bases between. The germline gives CDR1 WSHSY, CDR2 SAAADI. CDR3 in amino acids: CASSEPGVSSYNEQFF. CDR3 DNA sequence: TGCGCCAGCAGTGAACCAGGGGTGAGCTCCTACAATGAGCAGTTCTTC.

The chain employs TRBV6-1 and TRBJ2-2; the D call may be TRBD1 or TRBD2 (5 bases each). The CDR3 has 16 residues. The V end was cut by 1 base, the J end by 2 bases, with 11 bases between. From germline, CDR1 is MNHNS and CDR2 SASEGT. This CDR3 is CASSEGPGRNTGELFF. CDR3 sequence (DNA): TGTGCCAGCAGTGAAGGGCCGGGACGAAACACCGGGGAGCTGTTTTTT.

J is TRBJ2-7 and V is TRBV6-1; possibly TRBD2 for D (6 bases). Germline V CDR1 and CDR2: MNHNS, SASEGT. V lost 7 bases to trimming and J lost 2 bases, with 12 bases between them. The CDR3 extends over 13 amino acids. CDR3 coding DNA: TGTGCCAGCAAAGCGGACTATGCCTACGAGCAGTACTTC. Protein product: CASKADYAYEQYF.